This T cell receptor beta chain was observed in a study of early T cells in non-severe SARS-CoV-2 infection. TCRdb analysed the 5' RACE reads with MiXCR anew, one entry per CDR3 protein. Of about 60,000 distinct CDR3 sequences detected, roughly an eighth appear once; the ten largest clones hold around 4.5%. This CDR3 is 15 amino acids long. The ends were cut back, 0 bases at V and 6 bases at J, with 12 bases in the middle. Per the germline V gene, CDR1 is SNHLY and CDR2 is FYNNEI. The source material was whole blood. This chain uses TRBV2 with TRBJ2-1; possibly TRBD2 for D (6 bases). This sequence was found in an adult who was a healthcare worker with PCR-confirmed SARS-CoV-2 infection or an uninfected control (not recorded which). The CDR3 DNA follows: TGTGCCAGCAGTGAAGCCGGGACTCAACTCAATGAGCAGTTCTTC. It codes for CASSEAGTQLNEQFF.